The present TCR beta chain was sequenced within a study of shared clonotypes between healthy human individuals (dated by TCRdb to the early 2020s). With respect to the entire study: A couple of women and three men aged 18 to 49 years were included in the cohort. Per donor, three plates each were used for CD4 naive and CD4 memory, two for CD8 naive, and one for CD8 memory. To estimate repertoire size and how much clonotype sharing occurs between individuals, the study deeply sequenced the blood TCR repertoires of several healthy adults. Different laboratories and diverse techniques were used to prepare libraries and sequence TCR repertoires, to increase sequencing depth and limit assay-specific biases. Each donor's leukapheresis produced roughly between roughly 0.85 and 9.5 billion PBMCs.

As concerns this clone: The antigen it binds to is not known. Base qualities are not recorded, but no much larger clone differs from it by a single base.

Using the deep immunoSEQ assay, TCR CDR3 regions were amplified from genomic DNA by multiplex PCR. Genomic DNA extracted from each cell subset was distributed evenly over all wells of several immunoSEQ 96-well plates, and each plate served as one replicate. For sorted subsets, each replicate PCR was loaded with around 200 ng genomic DNA, equivalent to 30,000 or so T cell genomes. Purified libraries were measured with a Qubit 3.0 fluorometer, size-checked on a Bioanalyzer 2100, and measured again with the KAPA Library Quantification kit. Every immunoSEQ 96-well plate was sequenced on a separate single-read 150-cycle Illumina NextSeq 550 flow cell. Turning to the authors' computational methods: Because the immunoSEQ output held only junctional sequences and lacked quality scores, the filtering could not match the filtering applied to full-length reads. Sequences were annotated with PyIR, a Python wrapper for IgBLAST v1.9, using IMGT germline references to assign V/J genes and CDR3. Reads were filtered out if the reads had weak V/J assignments (E-value above 1e-6), no CDR3, stop codons, out-of-frame junctions, or ambiguous translated residues. A V3J clonotype was defined by an identical inferred V gene, J gene, and CDR3 amino acid sequence. To compute the percentage overlap between repertoires, the number of shared unique clonotypes was divided by the size of the smaller repertoire. Three approaches were used to assess repertoire richness: RTK rarefaction, the Chao1 estimator, and Recon v2.1 estimates of unobserved clonotypes. Generation probabilities were computed with OLGA for all TCRbeta clonotypes obtained by the gDNA method from a handful of donors. TCRdb took this table from immuneACCESS and kept in-frame rearrangements with V and J called. Such tables lack part of the clones; where checked against another copy, unresolved V genes explain under half of the gap, and the rest is unexplained. D and trimming were read from the DNA, whereas the V and J calls and clone size are those reported in that table. The sample table contains about 2.4 million clones; only one count was recorded for roughly 93% of them. Of the sample, about 0.39% falls within the top ten clones.

The CDR3 numbers 18 residues from cysteine through phenylalanine. Of all the DNA, just the CDR3 is kept, 54 bases in frame from base 1. CDR1 and CDR2 (MGHRA, YSYEKL) derive from the germline V gene. At the junction V is shortened by 1 base and J by 1 base; bases outside the gene matches: 8. Healthy HIV-negative adults with no recently reported acute infections or vaccinations were included as donors. Every donor was a Caucasian adult residing in Nashville, Tennessee, USA. Magnetic negative selection was used to enrich CD4+ T cells, after which naive cells were positively selected on CD45RA and the negative fraction became the memory subset. After blood collection by leukapheresis, PBMCs were isolated using Ficoll-Histopaque density gradient centrifugation and then cryopreserved in the vapor phase of liquid nitrogen. Purity and quantity of every magnetically sorted T cell population were checked by analytical flow cytometry. Genomic DNA was isolated from every sorted fraction and measured by UV absorbance on a Nanodrop 2000c.

Beyond this particular receptor, the publication reports: Because the study included a small number of donors, the genetic and exposure-history diversity represented was limited. Sampling was limited to blood, and TCR repertoires in tissue likely differ from TCR repertoires in blood. Even with the large sequencing depth, rarefaction of the sorted-subset datasets indicated that sequencing was incomplete. When a few donors were compared, the shared fraction of clonotypes was roughly 4.8% for naive CD4, approximately 3.5% for naive CD8, about 2.5% for memory CD4, and roughly 0.4% for memory CD8. Compared with non-shared clonotypes, clonotypes shared by all four sorted-subset donors had higher generation probabilities. Estimated clonotype richness was generally larger for naive than for memory subsets. Based on pairwise subsampling, the degree of clonotype sharing among donors was expected to be affected by sequencing depth.

The sample consisted of naive CD4+ T cells from PBMCs. What this sample's cell subset or site label stands for: CD45RA+ positively selected. In this chain, TRBV4-1 is recombined with TRBJ2-5; the junction holds 11 bases that match TRBD2. This receptor was identified in a young man in good health. Some clones in this sample may be carry-over from other donors' samples. Read as DNA, the sequence is TGCGCCAGCAGCCAAGCCGGGACTAGCGGAGGGGCCCAAGAGACCCAGTACTTC. Its translation is CASSQAGTSGGAQETQYF.